This T cell receptor beta chain was observed in a study of immune evolution from preneoplasia to lung adenocarcinoma. Findings and caveats of the study: Normal lung had the highest top T cell clone frequencies.

In the case of this clone: Its antigen is as yet unknown.

The CDR3 covers 14 residues. The V segment lost 5 bases and the J segment 3 bases; nucleotides outside the gene matches: 6. Per the germline V gene, CDR1 is MNHEY and CDR2 is SVGAGI. The assay was immunoSEQ multiplex PCR, and TCRdb's table has in-frame clones only and misses some. In the table there are over 6,500 clones, just under 85% of which are singletons. The chain employs TRBV6-5 and TRBJ2-7; 8 positions match TRBD1. The sample consisted of FFPE invasive lung adenocarcinoma tissue. The clonotype was recovered from a person aged 45-69 years with lung adenocarcinoma. The CDR3 here is CASSPDRGGYEQYF. The CDR3 region has the DNA TGTGCCAGCAGTCCTGACAGGGGTGGCTACGAGCAGTACTTC.